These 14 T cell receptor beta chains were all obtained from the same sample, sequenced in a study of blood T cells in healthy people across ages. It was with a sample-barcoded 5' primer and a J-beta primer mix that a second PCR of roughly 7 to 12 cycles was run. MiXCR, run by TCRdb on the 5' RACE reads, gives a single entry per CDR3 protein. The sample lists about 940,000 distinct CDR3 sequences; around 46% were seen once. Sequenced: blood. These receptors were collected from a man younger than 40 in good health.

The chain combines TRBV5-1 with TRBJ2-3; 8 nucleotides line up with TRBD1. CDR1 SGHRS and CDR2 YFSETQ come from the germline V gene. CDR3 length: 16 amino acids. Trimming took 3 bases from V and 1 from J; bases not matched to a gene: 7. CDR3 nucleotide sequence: TGCGCCAGCAGCTACCGACAGGGGTTTGGCACAGATACGCAGTATTTT. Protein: CASSYRQGFGTDTQYF.

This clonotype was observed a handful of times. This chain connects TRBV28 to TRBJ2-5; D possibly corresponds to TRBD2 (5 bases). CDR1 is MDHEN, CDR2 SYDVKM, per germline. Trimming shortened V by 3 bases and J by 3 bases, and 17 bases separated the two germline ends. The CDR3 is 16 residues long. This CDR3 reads CASSFRASREKETQYF. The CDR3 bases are TGTGCCAGCAGTTTTCGGGCTAGCCGAGAGAAAGAGACCCAGTACTTC.

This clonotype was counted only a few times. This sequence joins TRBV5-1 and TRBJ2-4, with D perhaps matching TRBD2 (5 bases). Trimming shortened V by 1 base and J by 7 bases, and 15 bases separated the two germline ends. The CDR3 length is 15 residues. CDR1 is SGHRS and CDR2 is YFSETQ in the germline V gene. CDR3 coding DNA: TGCGCCAGCAGCTTGTTTGCTCCTAGCAAGAACATTCAGTACTTC. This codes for CASSLFAPSKNIQYF.

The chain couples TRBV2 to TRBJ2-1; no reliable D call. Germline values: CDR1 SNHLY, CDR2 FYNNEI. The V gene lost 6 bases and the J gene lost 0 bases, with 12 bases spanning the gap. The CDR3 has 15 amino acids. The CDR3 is CASSPEMSSYNEQFF. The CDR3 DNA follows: TGTGCCAGCAGCCCAGAGATGAGCTCCTACAATGAGCAGTTCTTC. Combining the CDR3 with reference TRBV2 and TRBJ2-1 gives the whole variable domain EPEVTQTPSHQVTQMGQEVILRCVPISNHLYFYWYRQILGQKVEFLVSFYNNEISEKSEIFDDQFSVERPDGSNFTLKIRSTKLEDSAMYFCASSPEMSSYNEQFFGPGTRLTVL.

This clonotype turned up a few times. The CDR3 region is CASRYRNNQPQHF. The CDR3 nucleotides read TGTGCCAGCAGATACAGGAACAATCAGCCCCAGCATTTT. J is TRBJ1-5 and V is TRBV6-6, with D perhaps matching TRBD1 (5 bases). In germline, CDR1 is MNHNY, CDR2 SVGAGI (reference sequence). V lost 6 bases and J lost 3, with 9 bases in between. The CDR3 contains 13 residues.

CDR3 bases: TGTGCCAGCAACCGACAGGGCCAAGAGACCCAGTACTTC. Amino acid sequence: CASNRQGQETQYF. The rearrangement joins TRBV7-9 to TRBJ2-5; 7 nucleotides match TRBD1. CDR1 SEHNR and CDR2 FQNEAQ come from the germline V gene (reference sequence). This CDR3 contains 13 residues. The junction had 3 bases not matched to a gene; V was cut back by 7 bases and J by 1 base.

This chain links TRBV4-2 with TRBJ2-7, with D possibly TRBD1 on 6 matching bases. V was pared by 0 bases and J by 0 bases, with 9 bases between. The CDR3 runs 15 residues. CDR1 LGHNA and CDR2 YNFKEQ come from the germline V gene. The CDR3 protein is CASSQDGDNSYEQYF. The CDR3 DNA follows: TGTGCCAGCAGCCAAGATGGGGACAACTCCTACGAGCAGTACTTC.

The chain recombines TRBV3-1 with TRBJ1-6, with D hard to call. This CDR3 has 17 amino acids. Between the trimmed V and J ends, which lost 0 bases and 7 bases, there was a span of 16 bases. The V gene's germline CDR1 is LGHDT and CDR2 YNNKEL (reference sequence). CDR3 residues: CASSQEFWEGGNSPLHF. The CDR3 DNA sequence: TGTGCCAGCAGCCAAGAATTTTGGGAAGGCGGGAATTCACCCCTCCACTTT. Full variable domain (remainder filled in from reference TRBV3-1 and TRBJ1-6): DTAVSQTPKYLVTQMGNDKSIKCEQNLGHDTMYWYKQDSKKFLKIMFSYNNKELIINETVPNRFSPKSPDKAHLNLHINSLELGDSAVYFCASSQEFWEGGNSPLHFGNGTRLTVT.

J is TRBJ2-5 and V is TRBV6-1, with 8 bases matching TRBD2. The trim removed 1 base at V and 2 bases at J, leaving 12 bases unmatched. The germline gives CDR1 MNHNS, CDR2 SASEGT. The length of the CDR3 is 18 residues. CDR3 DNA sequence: TGTGCCAGCAGTGAAGAGGTAGCGGGGACAACAACTCAAGAGACCCAGTACTTC. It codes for CASSEEVAGTTTQETQYF.

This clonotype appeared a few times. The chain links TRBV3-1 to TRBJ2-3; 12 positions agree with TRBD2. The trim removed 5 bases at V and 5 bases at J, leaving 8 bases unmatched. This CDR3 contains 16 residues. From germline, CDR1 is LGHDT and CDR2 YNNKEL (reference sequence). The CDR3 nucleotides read TGTGCCAGCAGCACCCACCTAGCGGGGGGGAAAGATACGCAGTATTTT. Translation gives CASSTHLAGGKDTQYF.

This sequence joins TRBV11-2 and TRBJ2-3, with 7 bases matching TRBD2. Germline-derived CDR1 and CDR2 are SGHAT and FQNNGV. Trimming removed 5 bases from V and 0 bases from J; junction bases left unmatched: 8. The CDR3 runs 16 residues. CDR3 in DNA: TGTGCCAGCAGCGATTGGACTAGTGCTAGCACAGATACGCAGTATTTT. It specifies CASSDWTSASTDTQYF. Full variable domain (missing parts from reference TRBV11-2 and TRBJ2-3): EAGVAQSPRYKIIEKRQSVAFWCNPISGHATLYWYQQILGQGPKLLIQFQNNGVVDDSQLPKDRFSAERLKGVDSTLKIQPAKLEDSAVYLCASSDWTSASTDTQYFGPGTRLTVL.

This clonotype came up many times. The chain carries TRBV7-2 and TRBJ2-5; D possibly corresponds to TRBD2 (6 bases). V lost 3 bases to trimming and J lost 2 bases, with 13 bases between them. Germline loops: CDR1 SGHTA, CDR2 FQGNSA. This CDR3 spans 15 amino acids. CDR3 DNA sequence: TGTGCCAGCAGCTTGGCTAGCGCGAGACAAGAGACCCAGTACTTC. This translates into CASSLASARQETQYF.

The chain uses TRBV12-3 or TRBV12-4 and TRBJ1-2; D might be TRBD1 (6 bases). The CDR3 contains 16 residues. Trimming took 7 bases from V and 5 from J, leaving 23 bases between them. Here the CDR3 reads CASNFGRGRGGYGYTF. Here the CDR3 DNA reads TGTGCCAGCAATTTCGGCAGGGGCAGGGGAGGGTATGGCTACACCTTC.

CDR3 loop: CASSPQEMLAKNIQYF. The DNA of the CDR3 is TGTGCCAGCAGCCCTCAGGAGATGCTAGCCAAAAACATTCAGTACTTC. The chain joins TRBV4-2 to TRBJ2-5; D is unclear. Matching the DNA end better, TRBJ2-4 makes the J call doubtful. The V gene's germline CDR1 is LGHNA and CDR2 YNFKEQ. This CDR3 spans 16 amino acids.